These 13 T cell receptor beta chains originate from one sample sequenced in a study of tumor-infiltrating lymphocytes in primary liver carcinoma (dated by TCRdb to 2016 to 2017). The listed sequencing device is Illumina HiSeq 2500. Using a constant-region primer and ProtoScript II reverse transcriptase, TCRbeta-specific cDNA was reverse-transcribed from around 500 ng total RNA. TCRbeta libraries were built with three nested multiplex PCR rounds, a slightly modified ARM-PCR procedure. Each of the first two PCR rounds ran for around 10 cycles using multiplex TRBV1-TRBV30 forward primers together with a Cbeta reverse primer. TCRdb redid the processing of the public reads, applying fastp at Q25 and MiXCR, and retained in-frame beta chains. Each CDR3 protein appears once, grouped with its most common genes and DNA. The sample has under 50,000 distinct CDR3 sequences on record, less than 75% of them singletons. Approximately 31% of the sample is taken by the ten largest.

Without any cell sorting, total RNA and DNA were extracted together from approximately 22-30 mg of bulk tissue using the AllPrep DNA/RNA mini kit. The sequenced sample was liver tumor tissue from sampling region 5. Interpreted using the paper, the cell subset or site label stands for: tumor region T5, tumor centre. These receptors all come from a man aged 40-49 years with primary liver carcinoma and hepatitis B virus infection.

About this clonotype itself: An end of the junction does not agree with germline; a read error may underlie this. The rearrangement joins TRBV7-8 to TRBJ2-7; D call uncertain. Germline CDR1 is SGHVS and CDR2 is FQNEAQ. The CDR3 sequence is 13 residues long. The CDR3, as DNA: TGTACCAGCAGCTTAGCCCTCCCCTACGAGCAGTACTTC. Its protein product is CTSSLALPYEQYF.

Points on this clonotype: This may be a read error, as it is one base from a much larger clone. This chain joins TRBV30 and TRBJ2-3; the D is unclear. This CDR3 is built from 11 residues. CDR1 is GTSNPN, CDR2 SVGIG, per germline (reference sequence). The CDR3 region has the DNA TGTACCTGCCAAGGATGGGATACGCAGTATTTT. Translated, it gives CTCQGWDTQYF.

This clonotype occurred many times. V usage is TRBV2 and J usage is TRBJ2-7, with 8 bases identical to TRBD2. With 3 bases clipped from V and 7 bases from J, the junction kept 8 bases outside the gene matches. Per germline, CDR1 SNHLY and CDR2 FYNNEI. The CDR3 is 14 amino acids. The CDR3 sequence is CASSDPGLVREQYF. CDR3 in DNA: TGTGCCAGCAGTGACCCGGGACTAGTGCGGGAGCAGTACTTC.

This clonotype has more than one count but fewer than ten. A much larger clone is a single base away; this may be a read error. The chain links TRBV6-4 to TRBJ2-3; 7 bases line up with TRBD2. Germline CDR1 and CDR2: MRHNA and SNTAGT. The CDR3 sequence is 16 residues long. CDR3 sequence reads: CVSTFTSATSTDTQYF. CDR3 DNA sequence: TGTGTCAGCACTTTCACTAGCGCGACGAGCACAGATACGCAGTATTTT.

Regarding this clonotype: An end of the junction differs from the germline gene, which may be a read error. CDR3 amino acids: CASSLDSEEYELYF. CDR3 coding DNA: TGTGCCAGCAGCCTAGACAGCGAAGAGTACGAGCTGTACTTC. V is TRBV7-8 and J is TRBJ2-7; maybe TRBD1 (5 bases). The germline V gene encodes CDR1 SGHVS and CDR2 FQNEAQ. This CDR3 is 14 amino acids long.

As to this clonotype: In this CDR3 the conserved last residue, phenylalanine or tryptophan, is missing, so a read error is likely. The CDR3, as DNA: TGTGCCGGCAGTGAGGGGACAGGGGGTCCCAATGAGCAGTTCATC. This codes for CAGSEGTGGPNEQFI. The gene calls are TRBV6-1 and TRBJ2-1; 11 bases line up with TRBD1. From germline, CDR1 is MNHNS and CDR2 SASEGT. The CDR3 covers 15 residues.

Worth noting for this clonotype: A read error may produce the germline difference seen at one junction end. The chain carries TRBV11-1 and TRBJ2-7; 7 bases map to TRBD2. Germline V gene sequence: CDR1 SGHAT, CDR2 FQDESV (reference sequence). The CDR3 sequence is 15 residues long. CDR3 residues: CASSPSSGPAYEQYF. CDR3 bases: TGTGCTAGCAGCCCCTCTAGCGGCCCAGCCTACGAGCAGTACTTC. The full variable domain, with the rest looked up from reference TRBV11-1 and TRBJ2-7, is EAEVAQSPRYKITEKSQAVAFWCDPISGHATLYWYRQILGQGPELLVQFQDESVVDDSQLPKDRFSAERLKGVDSTLKIQPAELGDSAMYLCASSPSSGPAYEQYFGPGTRLTVT.

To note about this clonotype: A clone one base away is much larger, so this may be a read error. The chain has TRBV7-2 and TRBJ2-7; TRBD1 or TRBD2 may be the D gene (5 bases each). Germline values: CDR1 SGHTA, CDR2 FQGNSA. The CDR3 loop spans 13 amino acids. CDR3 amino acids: CASSFGGSYGQYF. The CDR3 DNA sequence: TGTGCCAGCAGTTTTGGGGGTTCCTACGGGCAGTACTTC.

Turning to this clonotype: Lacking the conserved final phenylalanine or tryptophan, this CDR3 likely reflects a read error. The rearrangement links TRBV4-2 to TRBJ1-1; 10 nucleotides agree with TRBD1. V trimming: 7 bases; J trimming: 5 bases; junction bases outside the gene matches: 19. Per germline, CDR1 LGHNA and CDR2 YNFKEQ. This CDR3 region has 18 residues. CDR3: CASNTHRDRGIFKTEAFS. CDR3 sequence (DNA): TGTGCCAGCAACACTCACCGGGACAGGGGAATTTTCAAGACTGAAGCTTTCTCT.

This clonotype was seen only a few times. Written as DNA, the CDR3 is TGTGCCAGCAGTGAAGCGGAGACTAACAATGAGCAGTTCTTC. This gives the protein CASSEAETNNEQFF. V is TRBV2 and J is TRBJ2-1, with a possible D match to TRBD2 (5 bases). Trimming shortened V by 0 bases and J by 5 bases, and 8 bases separated the two germline ends. The CDR3 has 14 amino acids. Germline V gene lookup returns CDR1 SNHLY and CDR2 FYNNEI.

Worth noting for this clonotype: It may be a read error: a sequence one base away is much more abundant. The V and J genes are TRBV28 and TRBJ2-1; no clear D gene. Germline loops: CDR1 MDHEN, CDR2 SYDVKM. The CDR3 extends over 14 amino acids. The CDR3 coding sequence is TGTGCCAGCAGTCCATGGGGATCCTACAATGAGCTGTTCTTC. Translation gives CASSPWGSYNELFF. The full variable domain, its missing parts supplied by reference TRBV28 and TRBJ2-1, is DVKVTQSSRYLVKRTGEKVFLECVQDMDHENMFWYRQDPGLGLRLIYFSYDVKMKEKGDIPEGYSVSREKKERFSLILESASTNQTSMYLCASSPWGSYNELFFGPGTRLTVL.

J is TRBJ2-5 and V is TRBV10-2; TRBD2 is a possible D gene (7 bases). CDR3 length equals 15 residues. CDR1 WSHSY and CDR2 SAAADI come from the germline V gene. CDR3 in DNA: TGCGCAAGCTGTGAGTCGGAAAGGGGGGGAGAGACCCAGTACTTC. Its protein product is CASCESERGGETQYF.

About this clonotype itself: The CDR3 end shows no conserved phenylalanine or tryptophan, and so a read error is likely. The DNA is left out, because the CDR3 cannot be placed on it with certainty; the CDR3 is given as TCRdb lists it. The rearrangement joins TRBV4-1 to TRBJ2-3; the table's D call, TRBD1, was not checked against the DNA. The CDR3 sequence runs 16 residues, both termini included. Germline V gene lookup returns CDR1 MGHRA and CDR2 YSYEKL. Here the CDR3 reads CASSQLGTGVTDTQYL.